This TCR beta chain is drawn from a study of blood T cell repertoires in COVID-19. The authors' processing: Amplifying reference gene primers gave estimates of nucleated cell counts. Data came from immunoSEQ multiplex PCR; TCRdb stores just in-frame clones and leaves some out. V and J calls and clone size are copied from that table; D and trimming were computed from the DNA. The profile shows 200,000 to 250,000 clones, approximately 83% of them singletons. The sequenced sample consisted of PBMCs or T cells enriched from blood (not recorded which). The clonotype was recovered from a middle-aged woman with acute COVID-19.

The CDR3 sequence is CASRGQGQRTQYF. CDR3 bases: TGTGCCAGCAGGGGACAGGGGCAGCGTACGCAGTATTTT. The chain is built from TRBV27 and TRBJ2-3, with 10 bases matching TRBD1. The germline CDR1 and CDR2 sequences are MNHEY and SMNVEV (reference sequence). V was pared by 6 bases and J by 8 bases, with 5 bases of the junction left unmatched. This CDR3 contains 13 residues.